This T cell receptor (beta chain) was documented in a study of human T cells and chemical hapten exposure. Study summary: Sensitization used 2% DPC on approximately 2 cm by approximately 2 cm upper inner arm skin. Affected patients, primarily female, had alopecia areata, totalis or universalis. It was small differences in pooled library volume that mainly caused per-sample TCR yields to vary.

This clonotype was seen repeatedly, ten times or more. TCRdb re-derived calls from the RACE reads in MiXCR, one entry per CDR3 protein. The data show 300,000 to 400,000 distinct CDR3 sequences, 6% to 8.5% seen once. The time point denotes: patch test 1, 2 weeks after DPC sensitization. This sample's treatment: therapeutic diphenylcyclopropenone sensitization with weekly scalp DPC. It was unfractionated whole blood from which total RNA was extracted. The sequences come from whole blood, collected in connection with sensitization to the hapten diphenylcyclopropenone (DPC). The receptor comes from a woman aged 18 to 35 with alopecia areata. Some clones in this sample may be carry-over from other donors' samples.

CDR3 nucleotides: TGTGCCAGCAGCCAAGATCTTTCTAGACGCCAAGAGACCCAGTACTTC. This gives the protein CASSQDLSRRQETQYF. The chain carries TRBV4-2 and TRBJ2-5; D is undetermined. The CDR3 runs 16 residues. The V gene lost 0 bases and the J gene lost 1 base, with 12 bases spanning the gap. Per germline, CDR1 LGHNA and CDR2 YNFKEQ.